The clone carrying this T cell receptor (beta chain) was recorded only once. This sample stems from a study of T cell changes during pregnancy in multiple sclerosis. CDR1 is LNHDA and CDR2 is SQIVND in the germline V gene (reference sequence). Trimming took off 5 bases at V and 6 bases at J, with 16 bases between the two ends. This CDR3 is built from 14 residues. Clones were sequenced by immunoSEQ multiplex PCR, and TCRdb holds only the in-frame ones, with some missing. The profile covers tens of thousands of clones, with just under 95% appearing a single time and about 0.93% taken by the ten largest.

The receptor's source is a female donor with multiple sclerosis, enrolled in a pregnancy study. V usage is TRBV19 and J usage is TRBJ1-2; TRBD1 might be the D (6 bases). Sample: peripheral blood, taken in the first trimester of pregnancy. This chain's CDR3 is CASSGRTVGDGYTF. CDR3 nucleotide sequence: TGTGCCAGTAGTGGCAGGACAGTAGGTGATGGCTACACCTTC.